This T cell receptor (beta chain) was recovered during a study of T cells in Graves' hyperthyroidism and ophthalmopathy. RNA transcripts yielded amplified TCR beta CDR3 regions. The TCR CDR3 was amplified in a first-round RT-PCR using the HTBI primer set. TCRdb recomputed calls from the multiplex PCR reads with MiXCR, one row per CDR3 protein. The sample lists 220,000 or so distinct CDR3 sequences, about a sixth occurring once. CDR3 size: 15 residues. In germline, CDR1 is MNHNS, CDR2 SASEGT. V was shortened by 3 bases and J by 5 bases, with 16 bases between the two germline ends. At least ten counts were recorded for this clonotype.

The receptor's source is a woman between 18 and 29 years old with Graves' ophthalmopathy. This chain joins TRBV6-1 and TRBJ2-5; a weak D match, TRBD2 (6 bases). Input material: blood. In nucleotides, the CDR3 is TGTGCCAGCAGTGACGAGTTCGGGAGTCGGGAGACCCAGTACTTC. Translated: CASSDEFGSRETQYF.